The T cell receptor (beta chain) under discussion was sequenced for a study of blood T cell repertoires in COVID-19. Study background: The United States, Italy and Spain provided the acute and convalescent COVID-19 samples. PBMCs, B-cell-depleted T cells, or T cells were the source of the cDNA or gDNA that made up the material.

Followed longitudinally, the Seattle patients had been enrolled during active infection. Original analysis: Reference gene primer amplification in the assay estimated nucleated cell counts. Sequencing used immunoSEQ multiplex PCR; TCRdb keeps in-frame clones, though not all of them. The V and J calls and clone size are taken from that table; D and trimming were inferred from the DNA. The sample includes approximately 120,000 clones, more than 85% of them seen just once. From germline, CDR1 is LNHDA and CDR2 SQIVND (reference sequence). J gave up 8 bases and V 7 bases, and 10 bases lay outside the gene matches. The CDR3 is 14 residues long.

The chain recombines TRBV19 with TRBJ1-1, with 10 bases that match TRBD1. Sequencing was done on a sample of peripheral blood. This TCR derives from a man aged 50 or older with COVID-19, enrolled during active disease. The CDR3 sequence is CASTPDRGPVEAFF. The CDR3 DNA sequence: TGTGCCAGTACCCCCGACAGGGGGCCAGTGGAAGCTTTCTTT.